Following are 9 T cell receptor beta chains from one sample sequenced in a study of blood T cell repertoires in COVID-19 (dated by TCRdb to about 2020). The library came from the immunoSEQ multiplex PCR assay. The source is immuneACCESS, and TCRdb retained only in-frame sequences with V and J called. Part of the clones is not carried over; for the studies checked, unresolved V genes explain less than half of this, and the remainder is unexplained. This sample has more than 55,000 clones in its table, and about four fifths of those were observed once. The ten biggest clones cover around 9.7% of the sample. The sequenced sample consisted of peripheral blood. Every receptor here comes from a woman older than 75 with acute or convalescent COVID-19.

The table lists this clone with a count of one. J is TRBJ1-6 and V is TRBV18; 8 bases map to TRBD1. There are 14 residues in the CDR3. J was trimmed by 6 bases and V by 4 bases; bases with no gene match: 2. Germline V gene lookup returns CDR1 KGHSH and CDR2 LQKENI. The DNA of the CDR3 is TGTGCCAGCTCACTGGGACAGGTTAATTCACCCCTCCACTTT. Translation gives CASSLGQVNSPLHF.

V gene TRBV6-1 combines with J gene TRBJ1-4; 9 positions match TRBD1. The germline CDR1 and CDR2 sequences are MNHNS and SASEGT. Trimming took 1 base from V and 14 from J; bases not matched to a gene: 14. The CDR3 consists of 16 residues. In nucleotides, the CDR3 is TGTGCCAGCAGTGAAGAAATACAGGGGGCGAGCAGCAGGCTGTTTTTT. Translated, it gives CASSEEIQGASSRLFF.

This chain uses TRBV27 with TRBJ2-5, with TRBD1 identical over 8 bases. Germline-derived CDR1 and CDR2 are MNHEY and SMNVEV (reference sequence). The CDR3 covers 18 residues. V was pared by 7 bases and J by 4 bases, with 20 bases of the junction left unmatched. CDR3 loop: CASKGLLTGDSPGETQYF. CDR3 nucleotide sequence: TGTGCCAGCAAAGGACTATTGACAGGGGATAGTCCAGGAGAGACCCAGTACTTC.

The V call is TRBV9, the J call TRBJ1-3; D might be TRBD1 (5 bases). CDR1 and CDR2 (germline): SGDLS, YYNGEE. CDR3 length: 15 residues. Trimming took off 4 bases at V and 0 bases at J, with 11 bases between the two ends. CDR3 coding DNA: TGTGCCAGCAGCATACGACAGTACTCTGGAAACACCATATATTTT. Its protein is CASSIRQYSGNTIYF.

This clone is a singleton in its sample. CDR3 protein: CASSSGPQGGELFF. The CDR3 DNA reads as TGTGCCAGCAGCTCTGGGCCTCAGGGTGGGGAGCTGTTTTTT. V gene TRBV11-3 combines with J gene TRBJ2-2, with D perhaps TRBD1 (5 bases). Germline CDR1 reads SGHNT; CDR2 reads YENEEA. V lost 4 bases and J 8 bases, leaving 14 bases between the germline ends. This CDR3 comprises 14 residues.

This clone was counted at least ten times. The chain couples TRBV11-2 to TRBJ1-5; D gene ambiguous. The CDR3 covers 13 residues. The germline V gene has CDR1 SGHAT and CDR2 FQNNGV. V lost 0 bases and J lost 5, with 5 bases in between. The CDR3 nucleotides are TGTGCCAGCAGCTTAGATCGGGATCAGCCCCAGCATTTT. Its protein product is CASSLDRDQPQHF. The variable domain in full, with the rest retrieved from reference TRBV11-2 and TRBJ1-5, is EAGVAQSPRYKIIEKRQSVAFWCNPISGHATLYWYQQILGQGPKLLIQFQNNGVVDDSQLPKDRFSAERLKGVDSTLKIQPAKLEDSAVYLCASSLDRDQPQHFGDGTRLSIL.

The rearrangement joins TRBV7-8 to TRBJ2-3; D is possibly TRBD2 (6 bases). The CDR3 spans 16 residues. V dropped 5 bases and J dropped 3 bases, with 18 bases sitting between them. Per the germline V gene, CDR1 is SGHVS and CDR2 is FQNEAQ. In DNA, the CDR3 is TGTGCCAGCAGCCACTATTTCGGCGGGGAAACAGATACGCAGTATTTT. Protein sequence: CASSHYFGGETDTQYF.

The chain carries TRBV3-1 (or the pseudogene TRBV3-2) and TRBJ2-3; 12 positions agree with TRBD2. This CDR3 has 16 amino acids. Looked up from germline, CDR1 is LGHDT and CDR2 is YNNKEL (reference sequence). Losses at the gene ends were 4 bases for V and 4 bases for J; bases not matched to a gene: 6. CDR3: CASSPRLAGVSDTQYF. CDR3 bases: TGTGCCAGCAGCCCTAGACTAGCGGGGGTGTCAGATACGCAGTATTTT.

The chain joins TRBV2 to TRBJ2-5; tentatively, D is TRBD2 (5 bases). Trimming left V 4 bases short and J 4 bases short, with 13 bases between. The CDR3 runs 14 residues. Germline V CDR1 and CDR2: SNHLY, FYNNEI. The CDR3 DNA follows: TGTGCCAGCAGTGGGGGTACTAGTCGAGAGACCCAGTACTTC. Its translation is CASSGGTSRETQYF.